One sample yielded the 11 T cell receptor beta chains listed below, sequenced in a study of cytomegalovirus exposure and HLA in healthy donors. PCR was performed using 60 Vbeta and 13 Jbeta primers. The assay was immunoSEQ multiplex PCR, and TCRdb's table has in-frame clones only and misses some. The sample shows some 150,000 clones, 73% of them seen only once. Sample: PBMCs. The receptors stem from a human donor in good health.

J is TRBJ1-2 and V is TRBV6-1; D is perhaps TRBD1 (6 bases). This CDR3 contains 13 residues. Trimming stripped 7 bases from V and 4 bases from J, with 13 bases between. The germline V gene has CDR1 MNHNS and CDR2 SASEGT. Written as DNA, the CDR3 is TGTGCCAGCAAGGGGTGGACAGCCTATGGCTACACCTTC. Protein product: CASKGWTAYGYTF.

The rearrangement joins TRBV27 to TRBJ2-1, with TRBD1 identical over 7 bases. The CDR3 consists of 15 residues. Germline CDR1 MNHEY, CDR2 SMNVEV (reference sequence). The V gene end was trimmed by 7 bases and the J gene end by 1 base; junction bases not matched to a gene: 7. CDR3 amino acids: CASNDWTGSYNEQFF. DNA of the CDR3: TGTGCCAGCAACGATTGGACAGGATCCTACAATGAGCAGTTCTTC.

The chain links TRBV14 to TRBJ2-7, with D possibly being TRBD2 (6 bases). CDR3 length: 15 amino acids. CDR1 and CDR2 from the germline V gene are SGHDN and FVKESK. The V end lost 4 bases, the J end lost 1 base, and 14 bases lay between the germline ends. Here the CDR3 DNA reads TGTGCCAGCAGCCGTGCCGGGAGTAGGTCCTACGAGCAGTACTTC. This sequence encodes CASSRAGSRSYEQYF.

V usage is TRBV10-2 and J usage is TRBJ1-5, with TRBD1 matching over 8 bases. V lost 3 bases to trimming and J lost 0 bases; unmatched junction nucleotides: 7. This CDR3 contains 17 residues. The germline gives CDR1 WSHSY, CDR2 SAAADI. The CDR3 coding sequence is TGCGCCAGCAGTGATGGGATGGGACAGGTTAGCAATCAGCCCCAGCATTTT. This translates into CASSDGMGQVSNQPQHF.

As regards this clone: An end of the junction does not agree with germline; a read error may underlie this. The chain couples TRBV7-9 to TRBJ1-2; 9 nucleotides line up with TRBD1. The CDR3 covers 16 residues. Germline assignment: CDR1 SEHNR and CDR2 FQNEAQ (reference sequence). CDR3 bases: TGTTCCAGCAGACCCGACGGGACAGGGATAAACTATGGCTACACCTTC. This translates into CSSRPDGTGINYGYTF.

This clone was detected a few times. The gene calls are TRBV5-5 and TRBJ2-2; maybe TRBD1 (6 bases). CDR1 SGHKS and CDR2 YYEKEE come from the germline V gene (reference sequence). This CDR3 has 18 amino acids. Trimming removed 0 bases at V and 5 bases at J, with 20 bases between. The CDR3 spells CASSLVPAQGSNTGELFF. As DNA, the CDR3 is TGTGCCAGCAGCTTGGTTCCGGCGCAGGGGAGTAATACCGGGGAGCTGTTTTTT.

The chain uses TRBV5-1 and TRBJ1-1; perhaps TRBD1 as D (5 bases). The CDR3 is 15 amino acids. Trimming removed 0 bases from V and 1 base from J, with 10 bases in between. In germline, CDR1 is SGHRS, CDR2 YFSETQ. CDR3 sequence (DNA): TGCGCCAGCAGCTTGGTTGGGGGGAAGAACACTGAAGCTTTCTTT. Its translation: CASSLVGGKNTEAFF.

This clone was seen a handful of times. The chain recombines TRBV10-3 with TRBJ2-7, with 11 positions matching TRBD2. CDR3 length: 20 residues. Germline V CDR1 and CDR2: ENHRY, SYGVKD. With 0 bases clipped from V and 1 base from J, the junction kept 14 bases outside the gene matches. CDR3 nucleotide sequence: TGTGCCATCAGTGAGTCAAAGGCGCGGGGACTAGCGGTAAAATCCTACGAGCAGTACTTC. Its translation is CAISESKARGLAVKSYEQYF.

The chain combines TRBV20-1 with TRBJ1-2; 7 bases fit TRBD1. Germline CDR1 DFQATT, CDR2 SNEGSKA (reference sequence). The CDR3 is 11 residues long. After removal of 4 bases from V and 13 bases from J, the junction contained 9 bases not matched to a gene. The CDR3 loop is CSAKRDSGSTF. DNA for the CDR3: TGCAGTGCTAAGAGGGACAGTGGGTCCACCTTC.

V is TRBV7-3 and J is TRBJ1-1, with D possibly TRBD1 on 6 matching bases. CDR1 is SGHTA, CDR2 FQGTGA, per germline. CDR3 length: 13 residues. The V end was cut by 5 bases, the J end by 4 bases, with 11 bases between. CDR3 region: CASSITGLTEAFF. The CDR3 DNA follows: TGTGCCAGCAGCATTACAGGGCTCACTGAAGCTTTCTTT. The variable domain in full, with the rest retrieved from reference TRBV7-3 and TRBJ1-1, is GAGVSQTPSNKVTEKGKYVELRCDPISGHTALYWYRQSLGQGPEFLIYFQGTGAADDSGLPNDRFFAVRPEGSVSTLKIQRTERGDSAVYLCASSITGLTEAFFGQGTRLTVV.

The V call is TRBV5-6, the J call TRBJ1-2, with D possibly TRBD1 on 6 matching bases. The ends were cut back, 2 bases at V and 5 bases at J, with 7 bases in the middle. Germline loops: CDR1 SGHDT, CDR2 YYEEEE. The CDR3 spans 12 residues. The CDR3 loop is CASSFGTYGYTF. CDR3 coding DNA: TGTGCCAGCAGCTTCGGGACATATGGCTACACCTTC.